This TCR beta chain was observed in a study of graft-versus-host responses after intestinal transplantation (dated by TCRdb to the early 2020s). For context, the study as a whole: The transplants that recipients received were multivisceral, liver-intestinal, or isolated intestinal. Every recipient was given anti-thymocyte globulin induction, followed by around three years of maintenance tacrolimus and steroids. To identify alloreactive clones, pre-transplant mixed lymphocyte reaction products were sequenced and then compared with unstimulated pre-transplant donor and recipient T cells. Instead of going to the commercial service, samples from a few later patients were sequenced in-house on an Illumina MiSeq and processed with MiXCR. A cohort of 24 intestinal transplant recipients, including one retransplant, was enrolled, and a few patients lacking pretransplant specimens were excluded. After intestinal transplantation, graft-versus-host and host-versus-graft alloreactive T cell clones were followed in the graft, circulation and bone marrow using bulk TCR-beta CDR3 sequencing. Donor T cell macrochimerism was defined as a peak of at least 4% donor T cells among recipient peripheral blood mononuclear cells. The study at large found these results: Conclusions were limited by the relatively low number and heterogeneity of intestinal transplant patients. GvH clones turned up in recipient bone marrow, with some appearing earlier in ileal mucosa or blood, a pattern consistent with an intestinal mucosal origin. Early after transplant, peak levels of circulating GvH clones were associated with declines in HvG clones. High GvH to HvG T cell clonal ratios were observed in the allografts of patients with donor T cell macrochimerism.

A remark on this clone: It lacks a known antigen. No much larger clonotype is one base removed from it; base qualities were not supplied.

The receptor library was made with the immunoSEQ multiplex PCR assay. For most patients, genomic DNA was isolated with the Qiagen DNeasy Blood and Tissue Kit and sent frozen to Adaptive Biotechnologies for TCR sequencing. High-throughput TCR-beta CDR3 sequencing of genomic DNA from most patients was performed by Adaptive Biotechnologies. On the study's bioinformatics: TCR sequencing data for around 19 patients were retrieved from Adaptive's ImmunoSEQ software; a few other patients were processed with MiXCR and VDJtools. To correct CD4 versus CD8 sorting errors, any sequence found in both subsets at a frequency ratio below 5:1 was removed. CDR3 nucleotide sequences shared by donor and recipient were removed because the origin of these sequences could not be assigned. To count as alloreactive, a clone needed at least 2-fold expansion over unstimulated cells and a minimum CFSE-low frequency of 0.002% (template counts) or 0.001% (read counts). A clone was considered mappable if detected in the sequenced pre-transplant spleen, lymph node, or MLR CFSE-low populations of the donor or recipient. Cumulative frequency of alloreactive clones was calculated as a percentage of all sequences weighted by copy number. What TCRdb holds here is the immuneACCESS table cut down to in-frame rearrangements. Part of the clones is not present; checked against another copy, under half of the missing clones reflect an unresolved V gene, and the others are unexplained. V, J and clone size reflect that table, while D and trimming were determined from the DNA. The sample table holds some 76,000 clones, of which around 86% were seen once. The ten top clones hold approximately 8% of the sample.

The sample's time point, from its label and the paper: cells obtained before transplantation from donor or recipient. CD3+CD4+ and CD3+CD8+ populations were FACS-sorted from unstimulated pre-transplant donor and recipient cells taken from spleen or lymph nodes. Taken from cysteine to phenylalanine, the CDR3 has 16 residues. Only CDR3 DNA remains: 48 bases, in frame from the first base. V loses 1 base, J loses 2 bases, and the germline ends lie 18 bases apart. Based on the germline V gene, the CDR1 and CDR2 sequences are SQVTM and ANQGSEA. This TCR came from a human donor who was the organ donor for an intestinal transplant. This specimen was unstimulated CD8+ T cells sorted from spleen or lymph node cells, taken before transplant. Recombination linked TRBV29-1 to TRBJ2-7, with TRBD2 tentatively as D gene (6 bases match). The DNA is TGCAGCGTTGAAGGTCCGGTGGGGGACTCCACCTACGAGCAGTACTTC. Its protein is CSVEGPVGDSTYEQYF.